The entry below describes one T cell receptor (beta chain). Trimming took 4 bases from V and 0 from J; bases not matched to a gene: 4. This CDR3 region has 16 residues. Per the germline V gene, CDR1 is SGHTA and CDR2 is FQGNSA. This entry is derived from a study of T cells in Graves' hyperthyroidism and ophthalmopathy. Amplification targeted TCR beta CDR3 regions from RNA transcripts. When the TCR CDR3 underwent first-round RT-PCR, the HTBI primer set was used. TCRdb redid the calling of the multiplex PCR reads with MiXCR, one entry per CDR3 protein. The sample holds about 96,000 distinct CDR3 sequences, roughly 56% seen once. Patients aged 18 to 65 had newly diagnosed hyperthyroidism that had lasted under 2 months. Thyroid ultrasound, orbital computed tomography, clinical symptoms, and serum thyroxine and TRAb underpinned diagnoses.

Source material: blood. This sequence was found in a woman aged 40-49 years with Graves' hyperthyroidism. The V call is TRBV7-2, the J call TRBJ2-2; 8 bases are shared with TRBD2. CDR3 sequence reads: CASSSGGGPNTGELFF. The CDR3 DNA sequence: TGTGCCAGCAGCTCGGGGGGGGGCCCGAACACCGGGGAGCTGTTTTTT. Based on the CDR3 plus reference TRBV7-2 and TRBJ2-2, the full variable domain is GAGVSQSPSNKVTEKGKDVELRCDPISGHTALYWYRQSLGQGLEFLIYFQGNSAPDKSGLPSDRFSAERTGGSVSTLTIQRTQQEDSAVYLCASSSGGGPNTGELFFGEGSRLTVL.